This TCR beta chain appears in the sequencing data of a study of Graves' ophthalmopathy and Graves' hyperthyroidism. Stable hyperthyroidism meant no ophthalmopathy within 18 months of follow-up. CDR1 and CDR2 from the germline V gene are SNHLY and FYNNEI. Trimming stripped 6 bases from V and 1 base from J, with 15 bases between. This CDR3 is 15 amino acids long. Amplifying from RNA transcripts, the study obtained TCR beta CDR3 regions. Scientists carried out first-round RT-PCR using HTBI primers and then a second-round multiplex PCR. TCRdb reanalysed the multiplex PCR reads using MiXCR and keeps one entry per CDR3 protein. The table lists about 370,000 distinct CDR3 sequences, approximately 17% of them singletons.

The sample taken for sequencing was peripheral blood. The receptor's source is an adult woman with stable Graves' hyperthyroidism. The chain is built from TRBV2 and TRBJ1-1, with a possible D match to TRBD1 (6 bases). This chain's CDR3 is CASREGVSGNTEAFF. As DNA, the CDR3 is TGTGCCAGCAGGGAGGGGGTAAGTGGGAACACTGAAGCTTTCTTT.